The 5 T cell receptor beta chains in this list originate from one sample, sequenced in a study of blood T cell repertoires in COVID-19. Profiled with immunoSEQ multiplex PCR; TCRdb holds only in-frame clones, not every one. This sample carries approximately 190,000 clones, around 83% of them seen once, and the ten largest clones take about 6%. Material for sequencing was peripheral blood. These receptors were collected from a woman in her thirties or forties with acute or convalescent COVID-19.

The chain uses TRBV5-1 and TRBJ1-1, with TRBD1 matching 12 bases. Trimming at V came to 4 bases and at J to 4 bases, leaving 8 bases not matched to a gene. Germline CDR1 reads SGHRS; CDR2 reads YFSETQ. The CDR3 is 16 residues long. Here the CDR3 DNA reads TGCGCCAGCAGCCCAGGGACAGGGGGCGTGGGCACTGAAGCTTTCTTT. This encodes CASSPGTGGVGTEAFF.

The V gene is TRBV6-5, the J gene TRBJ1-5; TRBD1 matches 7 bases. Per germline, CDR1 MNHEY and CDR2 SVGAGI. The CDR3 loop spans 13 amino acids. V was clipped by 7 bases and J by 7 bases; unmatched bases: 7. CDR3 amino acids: CASMLTGDQPQHF. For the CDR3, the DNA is TGTGCCAGCATGTTAACAGGGGACCAGCCCCAGCATTTT.

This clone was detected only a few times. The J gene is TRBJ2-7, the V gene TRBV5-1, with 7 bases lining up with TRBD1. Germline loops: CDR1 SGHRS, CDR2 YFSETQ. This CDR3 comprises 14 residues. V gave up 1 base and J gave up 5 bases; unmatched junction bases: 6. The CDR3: CASSLQGVINEQYF. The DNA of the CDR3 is TGCGCCAGCAGCTTGCAGGGGGTGATTAACGAGCAGTACTTC.

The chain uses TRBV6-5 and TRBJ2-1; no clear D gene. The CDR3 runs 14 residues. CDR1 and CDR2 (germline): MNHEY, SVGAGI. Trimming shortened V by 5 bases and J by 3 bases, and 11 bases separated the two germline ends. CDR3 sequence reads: CASSRPDIYNEQFF. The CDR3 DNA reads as TGTGCCAGCAGTCGCCCCGACATCTACAATGAGCAGTTCTTC.

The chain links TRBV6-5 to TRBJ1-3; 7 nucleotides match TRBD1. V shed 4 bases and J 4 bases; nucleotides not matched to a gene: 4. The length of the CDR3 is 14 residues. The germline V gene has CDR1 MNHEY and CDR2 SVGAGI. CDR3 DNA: TGTGCCAGCAGTTCCGGGACAGTGGGAAACACCATATATTTT. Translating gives CASSSGTVGNTIYF.